This T cell receptor (beta chain) was identified in a study of identical twins. TCRdb ran MiXCR on the 5' RACE reads and lists one entry per CDR3 protein. Of 400,000 to 650,000 distinct CDR3 sequences listed, 20% to 25% are singletons. CDR1 and CDR2 (germline): DFQATT, SNEGSKA (reference sequence). This CDR3 is 14 amino acids long. The V and J ends lost 5 bases and 3 bases, in that order; junction bases with no gene match: 5. These data also formed part of another study, on T cells expressing NK-cell markers.

This TCR was sampled from a young woman in good health. The genes are TRBV20-1 and TRBJ2-1; 9 bases are shared with TRBD2. The sample comprised CD4+ T cells sorted from blood. In DNA, the CDR3 is TGCAGTGCTTTTTCGACTAGCGGCTACAATGAGCAGTTCTTC. Encoded protein: CSAFSTSGYNEQFF.